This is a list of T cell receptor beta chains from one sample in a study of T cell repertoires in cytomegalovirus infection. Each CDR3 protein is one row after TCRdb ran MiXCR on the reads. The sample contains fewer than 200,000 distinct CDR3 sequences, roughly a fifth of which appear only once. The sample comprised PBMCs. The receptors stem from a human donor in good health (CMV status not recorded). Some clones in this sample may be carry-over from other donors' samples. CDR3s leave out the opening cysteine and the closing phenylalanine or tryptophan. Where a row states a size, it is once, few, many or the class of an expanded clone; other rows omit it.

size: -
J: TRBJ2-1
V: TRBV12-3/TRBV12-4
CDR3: ASSLAPAGVYNEQF

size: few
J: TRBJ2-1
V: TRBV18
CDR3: ASSPLPGTREQF

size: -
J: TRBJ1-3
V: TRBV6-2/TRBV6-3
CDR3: ASSGTPSGNTIY

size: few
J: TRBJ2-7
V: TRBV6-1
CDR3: ASSPPSGQGGHEQY

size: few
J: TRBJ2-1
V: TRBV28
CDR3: ASSARTGQSDEQF

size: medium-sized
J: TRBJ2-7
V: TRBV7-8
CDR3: ASSGTGDSYEQY

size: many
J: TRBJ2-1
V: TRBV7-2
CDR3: ASSLGGHGEQF

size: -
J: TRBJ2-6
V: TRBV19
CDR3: ASSGSAGQFGGGIGANVLT

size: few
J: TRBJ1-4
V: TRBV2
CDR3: ASSEPTGYEKLF

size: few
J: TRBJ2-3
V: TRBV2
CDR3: ASSEAGGSDTQY

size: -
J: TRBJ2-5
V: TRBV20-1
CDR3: SARADQYQETQY

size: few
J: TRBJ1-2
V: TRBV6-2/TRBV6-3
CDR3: ASSTGLLADGYT

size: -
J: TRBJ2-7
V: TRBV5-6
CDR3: ASSLRAYEQY

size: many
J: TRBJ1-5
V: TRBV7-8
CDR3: ASSLTGDQPQH

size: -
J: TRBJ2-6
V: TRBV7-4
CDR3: ASSSSVQTRANDLT

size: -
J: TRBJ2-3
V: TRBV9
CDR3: ASSVFGGGTDTQY

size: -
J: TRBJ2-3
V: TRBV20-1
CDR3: SAPVGAGGFTDTQY

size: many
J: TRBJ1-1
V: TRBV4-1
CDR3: ASSQEWTARAF

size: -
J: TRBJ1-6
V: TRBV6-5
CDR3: ASRPPGVYNSPLH

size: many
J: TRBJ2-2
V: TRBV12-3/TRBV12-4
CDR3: ASSFKMTSGVGELF

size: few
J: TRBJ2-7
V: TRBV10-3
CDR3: AISATLAEQY

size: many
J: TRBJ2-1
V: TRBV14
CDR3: ASSARQLAGINEQF

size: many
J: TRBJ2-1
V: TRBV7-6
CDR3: ASSLAPGGSLYNEQF

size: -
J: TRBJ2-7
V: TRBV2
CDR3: ASSEGYRTGDYEQY

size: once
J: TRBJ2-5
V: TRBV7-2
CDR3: ASSPGQTSWETQY

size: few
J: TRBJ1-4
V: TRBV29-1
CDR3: SYLGTGDEKLF

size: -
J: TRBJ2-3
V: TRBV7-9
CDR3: ATLRSRDRAQDTQY

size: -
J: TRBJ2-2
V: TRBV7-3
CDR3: ASSPGTSGNMNTGELF

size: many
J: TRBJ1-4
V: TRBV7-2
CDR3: ASSVQGSTNEKLF

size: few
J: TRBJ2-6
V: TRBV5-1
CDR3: ASSSGLANEANVLT

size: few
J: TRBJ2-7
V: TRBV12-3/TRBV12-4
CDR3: ASSVYSSRAYEQY

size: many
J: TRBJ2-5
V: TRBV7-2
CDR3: ASSLAGGRAGKGQETQY

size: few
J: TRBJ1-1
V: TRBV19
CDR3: ASSPRELTTAMNTEAF

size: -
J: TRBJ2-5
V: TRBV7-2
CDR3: ASSQTRGETQY

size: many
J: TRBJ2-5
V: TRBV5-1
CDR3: ASSSGVGGRETQY

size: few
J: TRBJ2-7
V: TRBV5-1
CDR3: ASSTGTSGGSEQY

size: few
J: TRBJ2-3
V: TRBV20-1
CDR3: SANNPNSGRAGLGTQY

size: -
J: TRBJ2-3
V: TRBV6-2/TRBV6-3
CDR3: ASSHQQGATRDTQY